These 16 T cell receptor beta chains came from one sample sequenced in a study of vaccination and CD4 T cells after COVID-19. The antigens these receptors bind are not known. As to treatment: approximately nine-day PBMC culture with coronavirus spike peptide pools or control peptides (ViraFEST assay). The Oncomine TCR Beta short-read assay generated sequence data from the DNA of cultured CD4+ T cells. One entry per CDR3 protein, called by TCRdb with MiXCR from the PCR reads. The sample carries around 13,000 distinct CDR3 sequences, around 70% recorded once. This sample comprised CD4+ T cells from blood, cultured in vitro, obtained after SARS-CoV-2 vaccination. Receptors were obtained from a human donor who received a COVID-19 vaccine.

The chain carries TRBV6-1 and TRBJ1-2; D ambiguous. Germline values: CDR1 MNHNS, CDR2 SASEGT. This CDR3 has 12 amino acids. V gave up 10 bases and J gave up 2 bases, with 11 bases separating them. This CDR3 is CATTQRNYGYTF. CDR3 nucleotides: TGTGCCACCACCCAGCGAAACTATGGCTACACCTTC.

The chain uses TRBV24-1 and TRBJ2-2; D not certain. V lost 6 bases to trimming and J lost 3 bases, with 7 bases between them. CDR1 KGHDR and CDR2 SFDVKD come from the germline V gene. CDR3 length: 13 amino acids. The CDR3 reads CATSWGYTGELFF. In DNA form, the CDR3 reads TGTGCCACCAGTTGGGGATACACCGGGGAGCTGTTTTTT.

This clonotype showed up just once. V is TRBV7-9 and J is TRBJ1-2; tentatively, D is TRBD1 (6 bases). CDR3 length: 12 amino acids. Germline lookup yields CDR1 SEHNR and CDR2 FQNEAQ (reference sequence). Between the trimmed V and J ends, which lost 4 bases and 6 bases, there was a span of 9 bases. DNA of the CDR3: TGTGCCAGCAGCTCCGACAGGCATGGCTACACCTTC. Residues: CASSSDRHGYTF.

This rearrangement joins TRBV7-9 to TRBJ1-2; D unresolved. Germline V gene lookup returns CDR1 SEHNR and CDR2 FQNEAQ (reference sequence). The CDR3 has 11 amino acids. Trimming stripped 8 bases from V and 8 bases from J, with 12 bases between. CDR3 sequence reads: CASELAGGYTF. The CDR3 DNA is TGTGCCAGCGAGTTGGCGGGGGGCTACACCTTC.

In this sample, this clonotype turned up once. The chain combines TRBV19 with TRBJ1-5; a weak D match, TRBD1 (5 bases). V shed 6 bases and J shed 4 bases, with 16 bases lying between them. Per germline, CDR1 LNHDA and CDR2 SQIVND (reference sequence). This CDR3 region has 15 residues. CDR3 in amino acids: CASRPGTQGNQPQHF. The CDR3 DNA sequence: TGTGCCAGTAGGCCCGGGACCCAAGGGAATCAGCCCCAGCATTTT.

This clonotype appeared a few times. The chain is built from TRBV5-1 and TRBJ2-3; 9 positions agree with TRBD1. Germline values: CDR1 SGHRS, CDR2 YFSETQ. The CDR3 is 16 amino acids. V shed 4 bases, J shed 3 bases, and the junction held 9 bases outside the gene matches. CDR3 sequence reads: CASSPSTGGMTDTQYF. The CDR3 DNA reads as TGCGCCAGCAGCCCGTCGACAGGGGGTATGACAGATACGCAGTATTTT. The full variable domain, with the rest looked up from reference TRBV5-1 and TRBJ2-3, is KAGVTQTPRYLIKTRGQQVTLSCSPISGHRSVSWYQQTPGQGLQFLFEYFSETQRNKGNFPGRFSGRQFSNSRSEMNVSTLELGDSALYLCASSPSTGGMTDTQYFGPGTRLTVL.

V gene TRBV12-3 or TRBV12-4 combines with J gene TRBJ1-2; TRBD1 matches at 7 bases. V dropped 4 bases and J dropped 6; count of bases not matched to a gene: 2. This CDR3 contains 12 residues. This chain's CDR3 is CASSYRGDGYTF. In DNA, the CDR3 is TGTGCCAGCAGTTACAGGGGAGATGGCTACACCTTC.

The V gene is TRBV18, the J gene TRBJ2-2; no definite D call. The CDR3 totals 12 residues. Germline assignment: CDR1 KGHSH and CDR2 LQKENI. V was clipped by 3 bases and J by 7 bases, with 6 bases between them. CDR3 nucleotides: TGTGCCAGCTCACCTCTCGGCGGGGAGCTGTTTTTT. Amino acid sequence: CASSPLGGELFF.

The chain uses TRBV6-5 and TRBJ1-2; TRBD1 might be the D (6 bases). Germline assignment: CDR1 MNHEY and CDR2 SVGAGI. This CDR3 is 18 amino acids long. V lost 0 bases and J 4 bases, leaving 21 bases between the germline ends. CDR3 region: CASSYSRQGPTPTYGYTF. CDR3 DNA sequence: TGTGCCAGCAGTTACTCGCGGCAGGGGCCGACTCCTACCTATGGCTACACCTTC.

The J gene is TRBJ1-2, the V gene TRBV30; the match to TRBD1 covers 9 bases. J was trimmed by 4 bases and V by 3 bases; bases with no gene match: 6. The germline V gene has CDR1 GTSNPN and CDR2 SVGIG (reference sequence). The CDR3 is 14 residues long. CDR3 in DNA: TGTGCCTGGAGCCCGGACAGGGGCTCCTATGGCTACACCTTC. Translation gives CAWSPDRGSYGYTF.

This clonotype was recorded a few times. The chain joins TRBV11-2 to TRBJ2-7; 8 bases agree with TRBD1. Trimming cost V 1 base and J 6 bases; bases outside gene matches: 8. This CDR3 has 15 amino acids. Per germline, CDR1 SGHAT and CDR2 FQNNGV. Here the CDR3 reads CASSLGTGSRVEQYF. In DNA, the CDR3 is TGTGCCAGCAGCTTAGGGACAGGGTCTAGAGTCGAGCAGTACTTC. Full variable domain (remainder filled in from reference TRBV11-2 and TRBJ2-7): EAGVAQSPRYKIIEKRQSVAFWCNPISGHATLYWYQQILGQGPKLLIQFQNNGVVDDSQLPKDRFSAERLKGVDSTLKIQPAKLEDSAVYLCASSLGTGSRVEQYFGPGTRLTVT.

V gene TRBV18 combines with J gene TRBJ1-1, with D possibly matching TRBD1 (6 bases). V lost 2 bases and J 0 bases, leaving 10 bases between the germline ends. CDR3 length equals 15 residues. CDR1 is KGHSH, CDR2 LQKENI, per germline. CDR3 residues: CASSPGRDMNTEAFF. DNA of the CDR3: TGTGCCAGCTCACCAGGCAGGGACATGAACACTGAAGCTTTCTTT.

The chain joins TRBV15 to TRBJ1-5; D gene uncertain. The V and J ends lost 4 bases and 3 bases respectively, with 7 bases between them. This CDR3 has 13 amino acids. Germline CDR1 is LNHNV and CDR2 is YYDKDF (reference sequence). The DNA for the CDR3 is TGTGCCACCAGCATCGATCACAATCAGCCCCAGCATTTT. It encodes CATSIDHNQPQHF.

The chain couples TRBV20-1 to TRBJ2-5, with unresolved D. This CDR3 spans 13 amino acids. The germline V gene has CDR1 DFQATT and CDR2 SNEGSKA (reference sequence). V was shortened by 3 bases and J by 7 bases, with 15 bases between the two germline ends. CDR3 loop: CSARAGSVRTQYF. The CDR3 DNA follows: TGCAGTGCTAGGGCCGGGTCAGTCCGGACCCAGTACTTC.

The chain recombines TRBV6-1 with TRBJ1-2; D not resolved. Germline CDR1 and CDR2: MNHNS and SASEGT. V dropped 8 bases and J dropped 8 bases, with 18 bases sitting between them. The CDR3 covers 13 residues. CDR3 sequence reads: CASASKAGYGYTF. CDR3 DNA: TGTGCCAGCGCGTCTAAGGCGGGATACGGCTACACCTTC.

The V call is TRBV21-1, the J call TRBJ2-3. TRBV21-1 is a listed pseudogene. The CDR3 extends over 14 amino acids. CDR3 in amino acids: CASSKPQRSDTQYF. CDR3 nucleotide sequence: TGTGCCAGCAGCAAACCGCAAAGGTCAGATACGCAGTATTTT.